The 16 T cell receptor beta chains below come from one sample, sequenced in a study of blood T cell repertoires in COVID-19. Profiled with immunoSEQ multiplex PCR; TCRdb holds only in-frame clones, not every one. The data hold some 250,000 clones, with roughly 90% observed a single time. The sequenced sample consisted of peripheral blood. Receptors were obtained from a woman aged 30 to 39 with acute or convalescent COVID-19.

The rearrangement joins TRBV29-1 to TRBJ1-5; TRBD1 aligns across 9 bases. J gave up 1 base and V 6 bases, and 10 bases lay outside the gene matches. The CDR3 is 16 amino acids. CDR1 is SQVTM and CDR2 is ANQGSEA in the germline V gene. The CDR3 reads CSVTTGTGRSNQPQHF. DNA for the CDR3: TGCAGCGTGACAACCGGGACAGGGAGGAGCAATCAGCCCCAGCATTTT.

In nucleotides, the CDR3 is TGTGCCAGCAGTACCCCTAGCGGGATTAAGTCCTACGAGCAGTACTTC. This codes for CASSTPSGIKSYEQYF. The J gene is TRBJ2-7, the V gene TRBV5-4, with TRBD2 matching 9 bases. Per germline, CDR1 SGHNT and CDR2 YYREEE (reference sequence). The CDR3 has 16 amino acids. After removal of 5 bases from V and 1 base from J, the junction contained 10 bases not matched to a gene.

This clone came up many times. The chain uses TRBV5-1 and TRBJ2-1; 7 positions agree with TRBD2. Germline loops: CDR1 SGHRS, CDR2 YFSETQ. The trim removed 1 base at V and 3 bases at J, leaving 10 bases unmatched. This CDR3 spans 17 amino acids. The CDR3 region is CASSLKVSGTIYNEQFF. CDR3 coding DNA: TGCGCCAGCAGCTTGAAAGTAAGCGGGACTATCTACAATGAGCAGTTCTTC.

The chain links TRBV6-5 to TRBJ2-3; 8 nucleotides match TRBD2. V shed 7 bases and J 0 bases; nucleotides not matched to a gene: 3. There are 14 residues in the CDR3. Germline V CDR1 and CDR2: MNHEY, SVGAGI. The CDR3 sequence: CASTLAASTDTQYF. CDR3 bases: TGTGCCAGCACACTAGCGGCTAGCACAGATACGCAGTATTTT.

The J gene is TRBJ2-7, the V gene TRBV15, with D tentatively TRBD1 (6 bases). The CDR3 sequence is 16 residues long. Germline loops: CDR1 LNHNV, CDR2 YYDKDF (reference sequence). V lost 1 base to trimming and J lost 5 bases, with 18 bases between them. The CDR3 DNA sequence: TGTGCCACCAGCAGAGTAAATACAGGGTTTGTAAACGAGCAGTACTTC. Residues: CATSRVNTGFVNEQYF.

The CDR3 sequence: CASIGLAGLYEQYF. The DNA for the CDR3 is TGTGCCAGCATTGGACTAGCGGGACTCTACGAGCAGTACTTC. V gene TRBV2 combines with J gene TRBJ2-7; 12 nucleotides align to TRBD2. Germline CDR1 reads SNHLY; CDR2 reads FYNNEI. The V gene end was trimmed by 7 bases and the J gene end by 3 bases; junction bases not matched to a gene: 4. The length of the CDR3 is 14 residues.

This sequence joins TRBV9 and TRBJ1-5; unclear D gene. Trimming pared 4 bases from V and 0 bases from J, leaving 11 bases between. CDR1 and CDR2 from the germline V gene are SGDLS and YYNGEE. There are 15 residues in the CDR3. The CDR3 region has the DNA TGTGCCAGCAGCCTGGACGGGAATAGCAATCAGCCCCAGCATTTT. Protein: CASSLDGNSNQPQHF.

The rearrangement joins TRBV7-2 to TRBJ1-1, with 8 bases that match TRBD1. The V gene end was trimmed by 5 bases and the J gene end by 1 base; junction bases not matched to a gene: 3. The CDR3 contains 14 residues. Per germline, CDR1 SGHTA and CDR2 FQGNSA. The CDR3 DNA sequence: TGTGCCAGCAGCCAGGACAGGGCGAACACTGAAGCTTTCTTT. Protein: CASSQDRANTEAFF.

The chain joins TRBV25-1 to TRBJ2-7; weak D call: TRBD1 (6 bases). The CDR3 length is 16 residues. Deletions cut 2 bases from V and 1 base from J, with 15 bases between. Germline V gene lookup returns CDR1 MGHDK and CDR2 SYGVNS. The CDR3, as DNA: TGTGCCAGCAGTGAAGGGACGGGACAAACATCCTACGAGCAGTACTTC. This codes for CASSEGTGQTSYEQYF.

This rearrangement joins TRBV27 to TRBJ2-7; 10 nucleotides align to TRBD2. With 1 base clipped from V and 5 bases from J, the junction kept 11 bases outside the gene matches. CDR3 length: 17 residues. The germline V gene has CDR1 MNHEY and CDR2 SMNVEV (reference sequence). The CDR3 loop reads CASSLLITSGMRDEQYF. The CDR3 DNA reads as TGTGCCAGCAGTTTATTGATCACTAGCGGGATGAGGGACGAGCAGTACTTC.

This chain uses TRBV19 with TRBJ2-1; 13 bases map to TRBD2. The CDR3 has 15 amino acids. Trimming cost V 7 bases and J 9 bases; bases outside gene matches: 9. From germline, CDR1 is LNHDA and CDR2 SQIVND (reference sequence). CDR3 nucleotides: TGTGCCAGTACCCGGACTAGCGGGAGTGACAGTGAGCAGTTCTTC. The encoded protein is CASTRTSGSDSEQFF.

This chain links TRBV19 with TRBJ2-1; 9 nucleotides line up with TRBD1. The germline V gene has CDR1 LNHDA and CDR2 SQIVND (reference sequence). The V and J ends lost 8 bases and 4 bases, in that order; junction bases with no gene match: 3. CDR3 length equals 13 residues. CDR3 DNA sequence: TGTGCCAGTGGGGACAGGGTATACAATGAGCAGTTCTTC. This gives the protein CASGDRVYNEQFF.

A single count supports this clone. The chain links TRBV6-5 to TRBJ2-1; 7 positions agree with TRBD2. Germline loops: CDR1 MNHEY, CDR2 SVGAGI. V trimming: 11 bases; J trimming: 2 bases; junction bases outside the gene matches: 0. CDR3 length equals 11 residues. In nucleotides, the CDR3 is TGTGCCGGGGGGGCCTACAATGAGCAGTTCTTC. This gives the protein CAGGAYNEQFF.

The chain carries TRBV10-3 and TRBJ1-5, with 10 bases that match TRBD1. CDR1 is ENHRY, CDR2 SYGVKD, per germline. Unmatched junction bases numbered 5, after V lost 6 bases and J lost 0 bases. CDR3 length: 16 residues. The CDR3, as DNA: TGTGCCATCAGAGGGACAGGGGACCTTAGCAATCAGCCCCAGCATTTT. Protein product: CAIRGTGDLSNQPQHF.

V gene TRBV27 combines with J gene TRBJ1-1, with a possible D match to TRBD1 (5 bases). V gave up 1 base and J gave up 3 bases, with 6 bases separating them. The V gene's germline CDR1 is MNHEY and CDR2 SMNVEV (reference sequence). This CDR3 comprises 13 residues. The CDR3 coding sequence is TGTGCCAGCAGTTTATGGGGGGACACTGAAGCTTTCTTT. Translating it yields CASSLWGDTEAFF.

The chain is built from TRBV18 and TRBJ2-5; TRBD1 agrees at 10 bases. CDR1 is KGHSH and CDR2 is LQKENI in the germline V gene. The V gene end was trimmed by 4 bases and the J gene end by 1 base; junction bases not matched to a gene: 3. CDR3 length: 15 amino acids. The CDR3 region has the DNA TGTGCCAGCTCACGGGACAGGGGTCGCCAAGAGACCCAGTACTTC. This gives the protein CASSRDRGRQETQYF.